The 3 T cell receptor beta chains listed next were all sequenced from one sample in a study of shared clonotypes between healthy human individuals. The data were produced by immunoSEQ multiplex PCR, yet TCRdb's version contains in-frame clones alone and is incomplete. The data show about 2.4 million clones, under 95% seen once. The sequenced material came from naive CD4+ T cells from PBMCs. Specified subset: CD45RA+ positively selected. Receptors were obtained from a man between 18 and 35 years old in good health. Some clones in this sample may be carry-over from other donors' samples.

This rearrangement joins TRBV7-2 to TRBJ2-5; D gene ambiguous. V lost 5 bases to trimming and J lost 0 bases, with 10 bases between them. Looked up from germline, CDR1 is SGHTA and CDR2 is FQGNSA. The CDR3 totals 14 residues. Written as DNA, the CDR3 is TGTGCCAGCAGCCCTGGGTGGTACCAAGAGACCCAGTACTTC. Translation: CASSPGWYQETQYF.

For the CDR3, the DNA is TGTGCCAGCAGCCCCTTTCGAAGCGGAGCGGATACGCAGTATTTT. This translates into CASSPFRSGADTQYF. This chain joins TRBV28 and TRBJ2-3; D perhaps matches TRBD2 (5 bases). This CDR3 region has 15 residues. V was pared by 6 bases and J by 6 bases, with 19 bases between. Germline assignment: CDR1 MDHEN and CDR2 SYDVKM. The whole variable domain, filled in from reference TRBV28 and TRBJ2-3, reads DVKVTQSSRYLVKRTGEKVFLECVQDMDHENMFWYRQDPGLGLRLIYFSYDVKMKEKGDIPEGYSVSREKKERFSLILESASTNQTSMYLCASSPFRSGADTQYFGPGTRLTVL.

The V call is TRBV5-1, the J call TRBJ1-1; no definite D call. V gave up 0 bases and J gave up 2 bases, with 8 bases separating them. Germline lookup yields CDR1 SGHRS and CDR2 YFSETQ. The CDR3 loop spans 14 amino acids. For the CDR3, the DNA is TGCGCCAGCAGCTTGGCACAGATAAACACTGAAGCTTTCTTT. This sequence encodes CASSLAQINTEAFF. The variable domain in full, completed from reference TRBV5-1 and TRBJ1-1, reads KAGVTQTPRYLIKTRGQQVTLSCSPISGHRSVSWYQQTPGQGLQFLFEYFSETQRNKGNFPGRFSGRQFSNSRSEMNVSTLELGDSALYLCASSLAQINTEAFFGQGTRLTVV.